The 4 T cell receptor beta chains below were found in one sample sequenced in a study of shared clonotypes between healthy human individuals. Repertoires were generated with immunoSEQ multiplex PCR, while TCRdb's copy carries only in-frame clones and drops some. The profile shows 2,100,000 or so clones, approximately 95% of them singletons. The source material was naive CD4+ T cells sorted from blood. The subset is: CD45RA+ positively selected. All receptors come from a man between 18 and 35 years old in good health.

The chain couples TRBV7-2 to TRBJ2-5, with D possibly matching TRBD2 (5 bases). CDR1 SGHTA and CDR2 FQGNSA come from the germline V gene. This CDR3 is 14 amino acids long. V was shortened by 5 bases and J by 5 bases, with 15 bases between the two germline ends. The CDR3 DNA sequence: TGTGCCAGCAGCCCCGGAAGAGGGCGGGAGACCCAGTACTTC. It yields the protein CASSPGRGRETQYF.

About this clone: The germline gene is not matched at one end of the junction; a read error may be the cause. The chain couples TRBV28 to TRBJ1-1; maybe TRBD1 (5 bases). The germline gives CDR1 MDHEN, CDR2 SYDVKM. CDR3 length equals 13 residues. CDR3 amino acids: CATSPDRNTEAFF. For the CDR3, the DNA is TGTGCCACCAGTCCAGACAGGAACACTGAAGCTTTCTTT.

This CDR3 is CASSQESRQYF. The CDR3 DNA sequence: TGCGCCAGCAGCCAAGAATCCCGGCAGTACTTC. The chain employs TRBV4-1 and TRBJ2-7; D remains ambiguous. Germline CDR1 and CDR2: MGHRA and YSYEKL. The CDR3 length is 11 residues. V lost 0 bases, J lost 9 bases, and 6 bases lay in between.

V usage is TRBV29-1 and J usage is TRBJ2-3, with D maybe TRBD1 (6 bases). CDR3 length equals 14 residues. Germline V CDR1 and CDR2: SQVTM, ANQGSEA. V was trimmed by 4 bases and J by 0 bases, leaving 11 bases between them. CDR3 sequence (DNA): TGCAGCGTTGCCCCAGGGGTTAGCACAGATACGCAGTATTTT. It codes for CSVAPGVSTDTQYF.